The entry below describes one T cell receptor (beta chain). The sample belongs to a study of shared clonotypes between healthy human individuals. Naive CD8 cells lacked CD45RO, underwent positive selection for CCR7 and left out terminally differentiated effector memory CD45RA+ cells. The table came from immunoSEQ multiplex PCR; TCRdb's copy has only in-frame clones and leaves some out. The table shows around 600,000 clones, with roughly 98% occurring only once. From germline, CDR1 is LGHNA and CDR2 YSLEER. V lost 4 bases and J lost 4, with 13 bases in between. This CDR3 comprises 14 residues. The chain combines TRBV4-3 with TRBJ1-1, with D perhaps matching TRBD1 (5 bases). The receptor comes from a man aged 25 to 40 in good health. Sequenced sample: naive CD8+ T cells sorted from blood. Here the CDR3 reads CASSPGTGGTEAFF. The CDR3 DNA is TGCGCCAGCAGCCCCGGTACGGGGGGCACTGAAGCTTTCTTT.